This TCR beta chain derives from a study of somatic mutations in cytotoxic T cells in rheumatoid arthritis (dated by TCRdb to about 2017). About the study as a whole: Peripheral blood (around 28 ml EDTA) was collected from patients immediately after diagnosis and before any treatment began. Some V beta antibody-stained T-cell populations were flow-sorted on a FACSAria II or Sony SH800 at nearly 100% purity, and sorted V beta1+ cells also underwent TCRB sequencing. In newly diagnosed rheumatoid arthritis without treatment, the study examined if expanded CD8+ T-cell clones harbor somatic mutations, relying on TCRB deep sequencing to characterize clonality. TCRB deep sequencing was performed for roughly 66 rheumatoid arthritis patients and approximately 20 healthy controls. Patient and control groups had essentially identical median ages. The paper's findings and limits, for the study overall: The largest CD8+ clone made up more than 20% of CD8+ cells in about an eighth of the 65 patients, and blood and synovial fluid shared several identical CD8+ TCRB sequences. CD8+ T-cell clonality in rheumatoid arthritis patients was not significantly different from that in age-matched healthy controls. An increase of CD8+ clonality with age was seen in patients (Spearman r=0.49) but not in healthy controls. It was unknown which antigens the expanded CD8+ clones targeted, and their absence from virus-specific databases did not exclude viral specificity. The slight TRBV07 underrepresentation in patients was not adjusted for multiple comparisons.

TCRB CDR3 sequencing used the immunoSEQ assay on genomic DNA. The authors processed their data as follows. Published virus-specific TCRB sequences were compared with patient CD8+ clones larger than 1%, and only a few matches were found. Analyses were restricted to productive TCRB rearrangements. A clone was defined by a unique TCRB CDR3 sequence, and clonality was computed as a productive clonality index based on Shannon entropy. To calculate repertoire overlap between two samples, the template counts of each clone were considered relative to each sample's total templates. V-gene usage from TCRB sequencing and V-gene usage measured by flow cytometry were correlated (Spearman r of about 0.62). TCRdb obtained this table from immuneACCESS and retained in-frame rearrangements with V and J assigned. These tables miss some clones; where compared with another copy, unresolved V genes account for less than half of the shortfall, and the remainder is unexplained. That table supplies the V and J calls and clone size; D and trimming were determined from the DNA. This sample holds approximately 13,000 clones; 78% were observed only once. The ten largest make up 6% to 8.5% of the sample.

Comment on this clone: No cognate antigen has been identified for it. No much larger clone is present one base from it, and per-base qualities are unavailable.

Positive magnetic bead selection on an AutoMACS was used to isolate CD4+ and CD8+ cells, with flow cytometry used to check purity. Initial screening for clonal expansions relied on flow cytometry with a TCR V beta antibody panel, after which sorted CD8+ fractions underwent TCRB deep sequencing for characterization. Ficoll-Paque PLUS density gradient separation was used to isolate peripheral blood mononuclear cells. DNA from CD4-enriched, CD8-enriched or PBMC samples was extracted using Nucleospin Tissue or Tissue XS kits and then quantified on a Qubit 2.0 fluorometer. The CDR3 contains 17 residues, cysteine and phenylalanine counted. Only the CDR3 DNA is retained, 51 bases long and in frame from the first base. V sheds 1 base and J sheds 1 base, leaving 14 bases between their ends. For CDR1 and CDR2, the germline V gene lists MDHEN and SYDVKM.

The TCR was taken from an adult with rheumatoid arthritis. Sequenced material: CD8+ T cells sorted from blood. The V and J segments used are TRBV28 and TRBJ1-5, with the D gene uncertain. The DNA sequence follows: TGTGCCAGCAGTTTATCCCAAACATGGGCCAGCAATCAGCCCCAGCATTTT. This translates into CASSLSQTWASNQPQHF.